This T cell receptor (beta chain) was profiled in a study of blood T cell repertoires in COVID-19. Study summary: Both acute and convalescent COVID-19 samples were obtained from the United States, Italy and Spain. T cells, B-cell-depleted T cells, or PBMCs supplied cDNA or gDNA.

The V gene's germline CDR1 is KGHSH and CDR2 LQKENI. V was clipped by 0 bases and J by 3 bases, with 12 bases between them. The CDR3 loop spans 15 amino acids. In the authors' workflow: Reference gene primer amplification gave estimated nucleated cell counts. Only in-frame clones appear in the TCRdb table, and some are missing; sequencing was by immunoSEQ multiplex PCR. The V and J calls and clone size were taken over from that table, and D and trimming were inferred from the DNA. The sample includes a few hundred thousand clones, around 80% of them seen just once. The TCR originated in a man aged 55-75 years with acute or convalescent COVID-19. The sequencing sample was made of peripheral blood. This sequence joins TRBV18 and TRBJ2-7; TRBD2 is a possible D gene (6 bases). CDR3 sequence reads: CASSPPGGLDYEQYF. CDR3 nucleotide sequence: TGTGCCAGCTCACCACCCGGGGGATTGGACTACGAGCAGTACTTC. Drawing the rest from reference TRBV18 and TRBJ2-7, the complete variable domain is NAGVMQNPRHLVRRRGQEARLRCSPMKGHSHVYWYRQLPEEGLKFMVYLQKENIIDESGMPKERFSAEFPKEGPSILRIQQVVRGDSAAYFCASSPPGGLDYEQYFGPGTRLTVT.